This T cell receptor (beta chain) was retrieved from a study of blood T cell repertoires in COVID-19. The overall study: Sources were T cells, B-cell-depleted T cells, or PBMCs; the material itself was cDNA or gDNA.

V was pared by 5 bases and J by 2 bases, with 9 bases of the junction left unmatched. Germline-derived CDR1 and CDR2 are MNHEY and SMNVEV (reference sequence). CDR3 length: 15 residues. Sequenced by immunoSEQ multiplex PCR; TCRdb stores in-frame clones only, minus some. This sample has about 240,000 clones, with roughly 91% found just once. Sequenced: PBMCs or T cells enriched from blood (not recorded which). The rearrangement uses TRBV27 and TRBJ2-7, with 7 nucleotides matching TRBD1. The sequence was obtained from a young woman who had recovered from COVID-19. The CDR3, as DNA: TGTGCCAGCAGTCAACAGGGGTGGCGGGCCTACGAGCAGTACTTC. Protein product: CASSQQGWRAYEQYF.